This record looks at one T cell receptor beta chain sequence and its context. Relying on iRepertoire HTBI primers and Arm-PCR of CDR3 regions, the team built TCR beta libraries. A single record per CDR3 protein comes from TCRdb applying MiXCR to the multiplex PCR reads. The data show 620,000 or so distinct CDR3 sequences, with roughly 15% seen just once and 18% held by the top ten. The sample is drawn from a study of regulatory T cells in long-lasting Graves disease. Looked up from germline, CDR1 is MNHNS and CDR2 is SASEGT. The CDR3 contains 15 residues. V gave up 4 bases and J gave up 0 bases, with 13 bases separating them. This sample's time point: newly diagnosed GD, antithyroid drugs for less than 3 months. RNA extracted from PBMCs served as the sequencing template. These data were likewise used in another study, on T cells in Graves' hyperthyroidism and ophthalmopathy.

The receptor comes from a young woman with Graves disease. Sequenced here: peripheral blood mononuclear cells (PBMCs), sampled at new diagnosis, from a patient treated with antithyroid drugs. V gene TRBV6-1 combines with J gene TRBJ2-7; D perhaps matches TRBD1 (7 bases). As DNA, the CDR3 is TGTGCCAGCAGTGTTCAGGGGGGAAGCTCCTACGAGCAGTACTTC. As protein: CASSVQGGSSYEQYF.